The entry below describes one T cell receptor beta chain. Its antigen has not been determined. Libraries came from the immunoSEQ multiplex PCR assay. The multiplex PCR relied on a mix of 60 forward primers for TCR Vbeta segments and 13 reverse primers for TCR Jbeta segments. Amplification of the CDR3 region of rearranged TCR beta genes was performed with a multiplex PCR assay on genomic DNA. The Illumina HiSeq System was used to sequence the amplified TCR beta libraries as 87-base-pair reads. From the authors' description of their analysis: In a later analysis, 70 million to 95 million unique TCR beta chains were counted across the approximately 640 repertoires, and around 11 million of these chains were shared by at least two donors. A nearest-neighbor algorithm error-corrected the raw reads and collapsed the reads into unique sequences, merging closely related sequences to remove PCR and sequencing errors. To assign V, D and J gene segments, CDR3 sequences were aligned to IMGT reference sequences. For a sequence to be retained, a match of at least six nucleotides to both a V gene segment and a J gene segment was required. A rearrangement counted as productive if the CDR3 had no stop codons and remained in frame with V and J, and every other rearrangement counted as non-productive. CDR3 was defined by IMGT convention, running from the second conserved V-encoded cysteine to the conserved J-encoded phenylalanine. The earlier analysis of a few hundred of the donors excluded sequences that lacked an unambiguous match to a single V gene segment. In an earlier analysis of several hundred of the donors, V segments were called functional above 56.7% productive rearrangements and were called segregating when the between-donor standard deviation exceeded 5%. A statistical classification framework was developed to diagnose cytomegalovirus status using the catalog of TCR beta chain sequences. In a later analysis, V and J genes were assigned by comparing TCR nucleotide sequences against IMGT/GENE-DB human TR gene sequences. A later analysis assigned CDR3 sequences and most-parsimonious VDJ recombination scenarios with the TCRdist pipeline. In a later analysis, each TCR beta chain was defined by its CDR3 amino acid sequence together with its V-gene family, and reads lacking a unique V-gene family were excluded. In a later analysis, 450 to 600 highly shared, low-generation-probability nucleotide sequences were removed to address suspected cross-contamination and a sequencing artifact. In a later analysis, a clonal expansion index for each public chain was calculated from normalized within-repertoire ranks of inferred template counts. A later analysis computed generation probabilities with a VDJ recombination model fitted to out-of-frame rearrangements, and checked the results against IGoR. In a later analysis, TCR-TCR, TCR-HLA and TCR-CMV co-occurrence was scored with hypergeometric tests, and a repertoire-size bias correction was applied to TCR pairs. False discovery rates were estimated in a later analysis by permuting HLA or CMV assignments 20 times. In a later analysis, co-occurring TCRs were grouped using DBSCAN, and TCRdist sequence similarity was added for clustering within HLA-allele-positive subsets. Repertoires with fewer than 30,000 or more than 120,000 public chains were left out of co-occurrence clustering, as were five repertoires with anomalous nucleotide sharing. The table was pulled from immuneACCESS by TCRdb, which kept in-frame rearrangements only. Such tables lose some clones; where checked, under half of the loss comes from unresolved V genes, and the rest has no known cause. The V and J calls and clone size come from that table; D and trimming were worked out from the DNA. The sample table records about 59,000 clones. The ten largest clones add up to approximately 5.6% of the sample.

The data belong to a study of cytomegalovirus exposure and HLA in healthy donors (dated by TCRdb to about 2017). Regarding the study in general: According to an earlier analysis of several hundred of the donors, some 180 million T cells yielded approximately 120 million unique TCR beta sequences and about 280 Gb of sequence data. Approximately 310 gigabases of sequencing data and 70 million to 95 million unique TCR sequences made up an early release that covered fewer than 650 HLA-typed donors. Of the roughly 390 genotyped donors, over 80% were placed in the genetic ancestry cluster associated with self-reported Caucasian donors. The study aimed to test whether cataloging public T cell receptors could reveal signatures of past pathogen exposure. The study used immunosequencing to profile the T cell repertoires of 666 subjects and linked those repertoires to cytomegalovirus serostatus. Besides the first cohort of roughly 640 subjects, a separate validation cohort made up of roughly 130 different subjects was used. To predict cytomegalovirus infection status, the study brought together high-throughput TCR immunosequencing, statistical association of individual TCRs with disease status, and machine learning. A later analysis re-examined previously published TCR beta repertoires from about 670 donors and added high-resolution HLA genotyping to investigate patterns of TCR occurrence. Rather than drawing on any new phenotypic data, the later analysis identified candidate immune exposures from TCR beta sequences and the way those sequences occurred across donors. An earlier analysis of fewer than 750 of the donors used high-throughput TCR beta sequencing to judge whether each TCR beta V gene segment behaved as functional or pseudogenic. Alongside the repertoire data, information on donor age, sex, ethnicity and CMV serostatus was compiled. Genome-wide SNP genotypes for about 65% of the 666 donors were used in a later genetic analysis, which treated that subset as a discovery cohort. All discovery cohort repertoires had been generated on a single sequencing platform. Both class I and class II loci were covered by HLA typing, at four-digit resolution. The number of typed donors differed by locus: roughly 620-640 for A, B, C, DRB1 and DQB1; 522 for DQA1; approximately 600 for DPA1; and some 450 for DPB1. Because of strong linkage in the cohort, 4 to 6 DR-DQ haplotypes were treated as single units for association and clustering. Among about 400 genotyped donors of the cohort, an average of around 250,000 unique TCR beta nucleotide sequences was sequenced per donor, of which about 19% were non-productive. Paper-wide results and their limitations: Because the 87-base-pair reads could not distinguish some IMGT-functional V segments, including TRBV6-2 and TRBV6-3, those segments were excluded. According to a later analysis, most CMV-associated TCR beta chains appeared to be HLA-restricted, and the HLA associations seemed to be driven largely by CMV exposure. Correlated functional status among segregating V segments might reflect linkage disequilibrium, but an unknown experimental factor could not be ruled out. It was suggested by the authors that the approach could potentially be generalized to other disease states and immunological phenotypes. A later analysis associated about 17,000 TCR beta sequences with specific HLA alleles at a false discovery rate of 0.05. The earlier analysis of 587 of the donors excluded fewer than 20 rarely observed V segments, including chromosome 9 orphons, because counts were too low. An earlier analysis of approximately 600 of the donors showed that most TCR beta V segments appeared in productive rearrangements either about 90% or about 30% of the time, which broadly matched IMGT annotations. In a later genetic analysis, fewer N-insertions in productive TCRs were reported among donors in an Asian-associated ancestry cluster than the roughly 700-donor mean. According to a later analysis, TCR association rates differed among HLA loci, with DRB1 alleles showing the most associated TCRs and HLA-C alleles showing the fewest. While some public TCRs were present in many individuals, most TCR sequences turned up only very rarely across donors. CMV serostatus was the only immune exposure information available for the cohort. A cluster of highly shared sequence variants was judged likely to be a technical artifact of the sequencing pipeline. V-gene and J-gene trimming of TCR beta chains was associated with a missense DCLRE1C variant in a later genetic analysis, and the association was replicated in an independent cohort. A few of the identified cytomegalovirus-associated TCR beta chains were confirmed in vitro to be specific for cytomegalovirus antigens. According to a later analysis, parvovirus B19, influenza, CMV and Epstein-Barr virus appeared linked to several top co-occurrence clusters. When HLA alleles, especially DR and DQ, strongly co-occurred, TCR associations were difficult to assign to individual alleles. Only TCR beta chains were sequenced in this cohort, and the absence of alpha or paired-chain data limited detectable features. Cytomegalovirus status was reported to be diagnosed by the classifier with high specificity and sensitivity in both the original and validation cohorts. Because HLA typing was missing for some donors at each locus, association tests included only the typed subset. The study gave a list of 150 to 200 TCR beta chains associated with cytomegalovirus. The presence/absence analyses assumed that sequencing depth was roughly uniform across donors, and that assumption may not be true. In a later analysis, HLA-associated TCR beta chains showed more clonal expansion and lower generation probabilities than non-associated chains that were equally common. A further reported finding was that TCR beta sequences accurately predicted the HLA-A and HLA-B alleles for most subjects in the first cohort.

From the germline V gene, CDR1 is MNHEY and CDR2 is SVGAGI. Its CDR3 holds 15 amino acids, cysteine through phenylalanine. Only the CDR3 region is kept as DNA, spanning 45 bases read in frame from base 1. The germline V end is reduced by 8 bases and the J end by 5 bases; junction bases left unmatched: 8. The cohort was made up of roughly 670 healthy bone marrow donors. All cohort members were sampled while nominally healthy, although unrecorded immune exposures were likely present. The donor tested CMV seropositive, placing the donor among the 250 to 300 seropositive members of the cohort. Every donor gave a peripheral blood sample, and the peripheral blood mononuclear cells from that sample were used for TCR beta sequencing. The Qiagen DNeasy Blood Extraction Kit was used to extract genomic DNA from the blood cell samples.

The material sequenced was PBMCs. The source is a man in his thirties or forties in good health and CMV-seropositive. Rearrangement joined TRBV6-5 to TRBJ2-2; a stretch of 10 junction bases matches TRBD2. The DNA sequence is as follows: TGTGCCAGCGCTAGAGCGGGGGGGCTTACCGGGGAGCTGTTTTTT. It codes for CASARAGGLTGELFF.